The next 22 T cell receptor beta chains were all read from a single sample in a study of blood T cell repertoires in COVID-19. Using immunoSEQ multiplex PCR, the repertoire was profiled, and TCRdb retains in-frame clones only, with some absent. The repertoire holds about 220,000 clones, 82% seen once, with 3.6% in the top ten. The sample taken for sequencing was peripheral blood. These receptors were collected from a woman of 80 years or more with acute or convalescent COVID-19.

The rearrangement links TRBV4-1 to TRBJ1-3; the D is unclear. Germline V gene lookup returns CDR1 MGHRA and CDR2 YSYEKL. This CDR3 has 15 residues. V was clipped by 3 bases and J by 2 bases, with 11 bases between them. CDR3: CASSQSAQPGNTIYF. The CDR3 DNA reads TGCGCCAGCAGCCAGAGTGCCCAACCTGGAAACACCATATATTTT.

V and J are TRBV6-1 and TRBJ1-1; D perhaps matches TRBD1 (6 bases). The length of the CDR3 is 15 residues. CDR1 MNHNS and CDR2 SASEGT come from the germline V gene. Deletions cut 3 bases from V and 0 bases from J, with 11 bases between. Here the CDR3 DNA reads TGTGCCAGCAGTGATGCAGGGGAAATGAACACTGAAGCTTTCTTT. It is translated as CASSDAGEMNTEAFF.

The chain employs TRBV19 and TRBJ1-1; TRBD1 might be the D (5 bases). The CDR3 totals 14 residues. Germline V gene data show CDR1 as LNHDA and CDR2 as SQIVND (reference sequence). Trimming cost V 4 bases and J 1 base, with 10 bases left between them. This chain's CDR3 is CASSNFDRNTEAFF. In DNA, the CDR3 is TGTGCCAGTAGTAACTTTGACAGGAACACTGAAGCTTTCTTT.

The V and J genes are TRBV7-2 and TRBJ1-5; D perhaps matches TRBD1 (6 bases). CDR1 is SGHTA, CDR2 FQGNSA, per germline. V gave up 5 bases and J gave up 4 bases, with 18 bases separating them. This CDR3 region has 16 residues. CDR3 sequence: CASSAQPGTTNQPQHF. In nucleotides, the CDR3 is TGTGCCAGCAGCGCCCAGCCCGGGACAACTAATCAGCCCCAGCATTTT.

The chain carries TRBV5-1 and TRBJ2-7; 10 positions match TRBD1. Trimming at V came to 4 bases and at J to 3 bases, leaving 4 bases not matched to a gene. Germline V gene lookup returns CDR1 SGHRS and CDR2 YFSETQ. The CDR3 covers 14 residues. CDR3 coding DNA: TGCGCCAGCAGCCCCGGGACAGGGGACTACGAGCAGTACTTC. Translated, it gives CASSPGTGDYEQYF.

In DNA, the CDR3 is TGTGCCAGCAGCTTAATAGCAGACAGGCCTGGAAACACCATATATTTT. This translates into CASSLIADRPGNTIYF. The chain couples TRBV7-3 to TRBJ1-3, with D maybe TRBD1 (6 bases). Trimming removed 1 base at V and 2 bases at J, with 12 bases between. The CDR3 runs 16 residues. Germline-derived CDR1 and CDR2 are SGHTA and FQGTGA.

The genes are TRBV9 and TRBJ2-2; D not resolved. CDR3 length: 16 amino acids. The V end lost 3 bases, the J end lost 5 bases, and 17 bases lay between the germline ends. Germline CDR1 SGDLS, CDR2 YYNGEE. As DNA, the CDR3 is TGTGCCAGCAGCGCACAAAGGCAGGTACCAACCGGGGAGCTGTTTTTT. Its translation: CASSAQRQVPTGELFF.

This chain connects TRBV4-2 to TRBJ1-2; 7 nucleotides agree with TRBD1. CDR1 LGHNA and CDR2 YNFKEQ come from the germline V gene. CDR3 length: 17 amino acids. Trimming cost V 0 bases and J 4 bases; bases outside gene matches: 11. In DNA, the CDR3 is TGTGCCAGCAGCCAAGAGGCCCCGGACAGGCAATTCTATGGCTACACCTTC. It translates to CASSQEAPDRQFYGYTF.

V is TRBV3-1 (or the pseudogene TRBV3-2) and J is TRBJ1-1; tentatively, D is TRBD1 (6 bases). Germline loops: CDR1 LGHDT, CDR2 YNNKEL (reference sequence). V lost 0 bases and J 11 bases, leaving 16 bases between the germline ends. CDR3 size: 14 residues. CDR3 in amino acids: CASSQEGGTGAAFF. The CDR3 DNA is TGTGCCAGCAGCCAAGAAGGGGGAACAGGAGCGGCTTTCTTT.

The chain joins TRBV19 to TRBJ1-5; 7 nucleotides agree with TRBD1. Germline-derived CDR1 and CDR2 are LNHDA and SQIVND (reference sequence). The CDR3 length is 15 residues. Trimming took 5 bases from V and 5 from J; bases not matched to a gene: 9. Here the CDR3 reads CASSLRTGGDQPQHF. DNA for the CDR3: TGTGCCAGTAGTTTACGGACAGGCGGGGATCAGCCCCAGCATTTT.

This clone was seen only a few times. The chain carries TRBV10-3 and TRBJ1-5; unclear D gene. The CDR3 covers 14 residues. V dropped 0 bases and J dropped 4 bases, with 7 bases sitting between them. Germline V gene sequence: CDR1 ENHRY, CDR2 SYGVKD. The CDR3 is CAISESVSNQPQHF. DNA of the CDR3: TGTGCCATCAGTGAGTCAGTTAGTAATCAGCCCCAGCATTTT.

V gene TRBV18 combines with J gene TRBJ1-6, with TRBD1 as a possible D gene (6 bases). Germline CDR1 is KGHSH and CDR2 is LQKENI. With 5 bases removed from V and 5 bases from J, the gap between germline ends came to 16 bases. The CDR3 runs 16 residues. The CDR3 region has the DNA TGTGCCAGCTCATCGCAGAGCAGGGACAATAATTCACCCCTCCACTTT. It yields the protein CASSSQSRDNNSPLHF.

The chain couples TRBV5-5 to TRBJ1-6, with 11 bases matching TRBD1. The CDR3 covers 15 residues. With V trimmed by 4 bases and J by 10 bases, 7 bases remained unmatched. Looked up from germline, CDR1 is SGHKS and CDR2 is YYEKEE (reference sequence). CDR3 sequence reads: CASSPGDRGWSPLHF. The CDR3 DNA sequence: TGTGCCAGCAGCCCCGGGGACAGGGGGTGGTCACCCCTCCACTTT.

In this sample, this clone turned up a few times. The chain employs TRBV6-4 and TRBJ2-2; TRBD1 matches at 9 bases. The V segment lost 5 bases and the J segment 1 base; nucleotides outside the gene matches: 5. The CDR3 runs 16 residues. CDR1 MRHNA and CDR2 SNTAGT come from the germline V gene. Written as DNA, the CDR3 is TGTGCCAGCAGTCTAGAGGGACAGGGGAACACCGGGGAGCTGTTTTTT. Its translation: CASSLEGQGNTGELFF.

Notes on this clone: At the DNA level, this CDR3 is encoded by other sequences in the same sample as well. The chain combines TRBV7-9 with TRBJ1-3; no definite D call. Germline assignment: CDR1 SEHNR and CDR2 FQNEAQ (reference sequence). The CDR3 has 13 residues. Trimming removed 1 base from V and 7 bases from J, with 8 bases in between. Here the CDR3 reads CASSLGAGNTIYF. CDR3 coding DNA: TGTGCCAGCAGCTTAGGGGCGGGGAACACCATATATTTT.

The chain carries TRBV19 and TRBJ1-1; D perhaps matches TRBD1 (5 bases). Germline CDR1 reads LNHDA; CDR2 reads SQIVND (reference sequence). This CDR3 region has 13 residues. The V end was cut by 6 bases, the J end by 1 base, with 9 bases between. The CDR3 reads CASRLGGNTEAFF. CDR3 in DNA: TGTGCCAGTAGGCTCGGGGGGAACACTGAAGCTTTCTTT.

The rearrangement links TRBV7-7 to TRBJ2-3; unclear D gene. This CDR3 spans 14 amino acids. Germline CDR1 is SSHAT and CDR2 is FNYEAQ (reference sequence). With 4 bases removed from V and 0 bases from J, the gap between germline ends came to 8 bases. The CDR3 sequence is CASSYSRSTDTQYF. The CDR3 nucleotides are TGTGCCAGCAGCTACTCGCGGAGCACAGATACGCAGTATTTT.

The V gene is TRBV7-9, the J gene TRBJ1-5; the D gene is possibly TRBD1 (6 bases). CDR3 length: 14 amino acids. Germline V gene sequence: CDR1 SEHNR, CDR2 FQNEAQ (reference sequence). V lost 1 base and J lost 12, with 16 bases in between. CDR3 sequence (DNA): TGTGCCAGCAGCTTAGATTCAGGGGCGGGTCTCCAGCATTTT. Its translation is CASSLDSGAGLQHF.

The chain is built from TRBV18 and TRBJ1-4; D call uncertain. This CDR3 is 15 amino acids long. Trimming left V 6 bases short and J 0 bases short, with 11 bases between. The germline V gene encodes CDR1 KGHSH and CDR2 LQKENI. The CDR3: CASSERQATNEKLFF. The CDR3 nucleotides read TGTGCCAGCTCCGAACGACAAGCAACTAATGAAAAACTGTTTTTT.

The chain joins TRBV2 to TRBJ1-3; perhaps TRBD1 as D (5 bases). Germline V lookup: CDR1 SNHLY, CDR2 FYNNEI. The CDR3 extends over 13 amino acids. Trimming took 6 bases from V and 2 from J, leaving 8 bases between them. The CDR3 coding sequence is TGTGCCAGCAGGCAGGGTCCTGGAAACACCATATATTTT. This gives the protein CASRQGPGNTIYF.

The chain couples TRBV29-1 to TRBJ1-4; D gene ambiguous. Trimming pared 5 bases from V and 0 bases from J, leaving 10 bases between. The CDR3 runs to 14 residues. Germline V gives CDR1 SQVTM, CDR2 ANQGSEA. CDR3 amino acids: CSVQGLTTNEKLFF. CDR3 nucleotides: TGCAGCGTTCAAGGCCTAACAACTAATGAAAAACTGTTTTTT.

V is TRBV20-1 and J is TRBJ1-3, with D unresolved. V was trimmed by 3 bases and J by 4 bases, leaving 4 bases between them. The CDR3 runs to 11 residues. Germline V gives CDR1 DFQATT, CDR2 SNEGSKA (reference sequence). The CDR3 loop reads CSASRGNTIYF. The CDR3 DNA reads TGCAGTGCTAGTCGGGGAAACACCATATATTTT.